A selection of T cell receptor beta chains follows, all from one sample in a study of blood T cell repertoires in COVID-19. This table comes from immunoSEQ multiplex PCR, and its TCRdb copy is limited to in-frame clones, with some not included. The data show 45,000 to 70,000 clones, with approximately 80% seen just once and roughly 7% held by the top ten. The sample taken for sequencing was peripheral blood. The receptors shown here come from a man aged 55 to 69 with acute or convalescent COVID-19. The CDR3 runs from the conserved cysteine through the conserved F or W. Each record gives: D gene, clone size, J gene, V gene, CDR3 length, CDR3 DNA, CDR3 protein. A D gene is named only where the DNA matches it firmly. Part of the rows lack a size; the others show once, few, many or a class for expanded clones.

d_gene: NA
abundance: NA
j_gene: TRBJ1-1
v_gene: TRBV3-1/TRBV3-2
len: 15
CDR3nt: TGTGCCAGCAGCCAGTCTGGGGCGCGTGGAACTGAAGCTTTCTTT
CDR3aa: CASSQSGARGTEAFF

d_gene: NA
abundance: NA
j_gene: TRBJ1-5
v_gene: TRBV6-6
len: 13
CDR3nt: TGTGCCAGCAGTTACTCGTCGGATCAGCCCCAGCATTTT
CDR3aa: CASSYSSDQPQHF

d_gene: TRBD1
abundance: NA
j_gene: TRBJ1-2
v_gene: TRBV6-5
len: 13
CDR3nt: TGTGCCAGCAGTTACGACAGGGGAGATGGCTACACCTTC
CDR3aa: CASSYDRGDGYTF

d_gene: NA
abundance: once
j_gene: TRBJ1-4
v_gene: TRBV6-5
len: 14
CDR3nt: TGTGCCAGCAGTCGAGACGGACTTAATGAAAAACTGTTTTTT
CDR3aa: CASSRDGLNEKLFF

d_gene: TRBD1
abundance: NA
j_gene: TRBJ2-7
v_gene: TRBV27
len: 13
CDR3nt: TGTGCCAGCCGAGGAGGTGGACAGGACGAGCAGTACTTC
CDR3aa: CASRGGGQDEQYF

d_gene: TRBD1
abundance: NA
j_gene: TRBJ1-4
v_gene: TRBV9
len: 14
CDR3nt: TGTGCCAGCAACCAGGGGGCAACTAATGAAAAACTGTTTTTT
CDR3aa: CASNQGATNEKLFF

d_gene: TRBD1
abundance: NA
j_gene: TRBJ2-7
v_gene: TRBV6-5
len: 15
CDR3nt: TGTGCCAGCAGTTACTCAGGCCAGGGGGCCTACGAGCAGTACTTC
CDR3aa: CASSYSGQGAYEQYF

d_gene: TRBD1
abundance: NA
j_gene: TRBJ1-5
v_gene: TRBV2
len: 13
CDR3nt: TGTGCCAGCTCCCCGGGACAGAATCAGCCCCAGCATTTT
CDR3aa: CASSPGQNQPQHF

d_gene: TRBD1
abundance: medium-sized
j_gene: TRBJ1-6
v_gene: TRBV19
len: 14
CDR3nt: TGTGCCAGTAGTTCCGGGACAGATAATTCACCCCTCCACTTT
CDR3aa: CASSSGTDNSPLHF

d_gene: TRBD1
abundance: NA
j_gene: TRBJ2-7
v_gene: TRBV5-1
len: 16
CDR3nt: TGCGCCAGCAGCTCGAACCGGGACAGGGGGTCCTACGAGCAGTACTTC
CDR3aa: CASSSNRDRGSYEQYF

d_gene: NA
abundance: NA
j_gene: TRBJ2-1
v_gene: TRBV9
len: 12
CDR3nt: TGTGCCAGCAGCCTCAGGTACAATGAGCAGTTCTTC
CDR3aa: CASSLRYNEQFF

d_gene: NA
abundance: few
j_gene: TRBJ2-7
v_gene: TRBV5-1
len: 12
CDR3nt: TGCGCCAGCAGCTTCTACAGTGGCGAGCAGTACTTC
CDR3aa: CASSFYSGEQYF

d_gene: TRBD2
abundance: NA
j_gene: TRBJ2-3
v_gene: TRBV19
len: 19
CDR3nt: TGTGCCAGTAGTATCCGGGTAGCGGGGAACACCATCGTCACAGATACGCAGTATTTT
CDR3aa: CASSIRVAGNTIVTDTQYF

d_gene: TRBD1
abundance: NA
j_gene: TRBJ1-1
v_gene: TRBV6-5
len: 15
CDR3nt: TGTGCCAGCAGTCCTCGGACAGGGGTATTTACTGAAGCTTTCTTT
CDR3aa: CASSPRTGVFTEAFF

d_gene: NA
abundance: NA
j_gene: TRBJ1-4
v_gene: TRBV5-4
len: 14
CDR3nt: TGTGCCAGCAGCTGGGGGGTAACTAATGAAAAACTGTTTTTT
CDR3aa: CASSWGVTNEKLFF

d_gene: NA
abundance: NA
j_gene: TRBJ2-3
v_gene: TRBV6-5
len: 14
CDR3nt: TGTGCCAGCAAAATAGCGCCTAGCACAGATACGCAGTATTTT
CDR3aa: CASKIAPSTDTQYF

d_gene: NA
abundance: once
j_gene: TRBJ1-3
v_gene: TRBV29-1
len: 12
CDR3nt: TGCAGCGTTGAAGATCCTCAGAACACCATATATTTT
CDR3aa: CSVEDPQNTIYF

d_gene: NA
abundance: NA
j_gene: TRBJ2-7
v_gene: TRBV12-3/TRBV12-4
len: 12
CDR3nt: TGTGCCACCGCCTCGGAGGTAGGGGAGCAGTACTTC
CDR3aa: CATASEVGEQYF

d_gene: TRBD1
abundance: NA
j_gene: TRBJ1-2
v_gene: TRBV7-8
len: 15
CDR3nt: TGTGCCAGCAGCCCAAGGGACAGGGGCAACTATGGCTACACCTTC
CDR3aa: CASSPRDRGNYGYTF

d_gene: TRBD2
abundance: NA
j_gene: TRBJ2-5
v_gene: TRBV9
len: 14
CDR3nt: TGTGCCAGCAGCCCAGGGACTAGCGGGGAGACCCAGTACTTC
CDR3aa: CASSPGTSGETQYF

d_gene: NA
abundance: NA
j_gene: TRBJ2-7
v_gene: TRBV18
len: 13
CDR3nt: TGTGCCAGCTCACCACCGGGAGCCTATGAGCAGTACTTC
CDR3aa: CASSPPGAYEQYF

d_gene: NA
abundance: NA
j_gene: TRBJ2-5
v_gene: TRBV10-2
len: 12
CDR3nt: TGCGCCACCGGCACAGGGCGAGAGACCCAGTACTTC
CDR3aa: CATGTGRETQYF

d_gene: NA
abundance: NA
j_gene: TRBJ1-1
v_gene: TRBV19
len: 13
CDR3nt: TGTGCCAGTAGTACCCGGGGTGGGACTGAAGCTTTCTTT
CDR3aa: CASSTRGGTEAFF